This entry describes one T cell receptor (beta chain). Antigen specificity is unknown. An end of the junction does not agree with germline; a read error may underlie this. The CDR3 loop spans 14 amino acids. Germline lookup yields CDR1 SGHTA and CDR2 FQGNSA. These data originate in a study of blood T cells in healthy people across ages. Study-wide results and caveats: PBMCs went unsorted, and a conclusive naive versus antigen-experienced comparison was therefore prevented. It was held that the diversity estimates obtained from one million T cells were underestimates. TCR beta diversity, measured per million T cells, fell in a roughly linear way with age.

The authors ran a second PCR of roughly 6 to 12 cycles using a sample-barcoded 5' primer and a J-beta primer mix. TCRdb reprocessed the 5' RACE reads via MiXCR and lists one record per CDR3 protein. Of about 380,000 distinct CDR3 sequences in the sample, roughly half were seen once. The sequencing input was blood. The V call is TRBV7-2, the J call TRBJ2-3; TRBD2 is a possible D gene (6 bases). This receptor was taken from a man between 60 and 70 years old in good health. CDR3 sequence reads: CASSPRLVSDTRYF. CDR3 nucleotides: TGTGCCAGCAGCCCCCGACTAGTTTCAGATACGCGGTATTTT. Based on the CDR3 plus reference TRBV7-2 and TRBJ2-3, the full variable domain is GAGVSQSPSNKVTEKGKDVELRCDPISGHTALYWYRQSLGQGLEFLIYFQGNSAPDKSGLPSDRFSAERTGGSVSTLTIQRTQQEDSAVYLCASSPRLVSDTRYFGPGTRLTVL.